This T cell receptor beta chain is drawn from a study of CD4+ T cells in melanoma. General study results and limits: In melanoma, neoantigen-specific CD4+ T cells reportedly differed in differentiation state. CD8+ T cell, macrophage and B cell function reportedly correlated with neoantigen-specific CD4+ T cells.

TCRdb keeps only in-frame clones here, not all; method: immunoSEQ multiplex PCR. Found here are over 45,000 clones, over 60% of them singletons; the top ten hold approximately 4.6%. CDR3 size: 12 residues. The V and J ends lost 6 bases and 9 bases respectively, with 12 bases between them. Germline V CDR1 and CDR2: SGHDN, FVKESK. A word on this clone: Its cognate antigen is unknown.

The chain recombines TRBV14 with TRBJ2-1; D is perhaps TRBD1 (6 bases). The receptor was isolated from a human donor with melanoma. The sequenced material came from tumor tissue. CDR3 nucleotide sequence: TGTGCCAGCAGTGCGACAGGATTTGAGCAGTTCTTC. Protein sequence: CASSATGFEQFF.